This T cell receptor (beta chain) was obtained from a study of T cell repertoires in cytomegalovirus infection. This clonotype was seen many times. Its matching antigen is unknown. The CDR3 length is 15 residues. The V end lost 1 base, the J end lost 0 bases, and 8 bases lay between the germline ends. The germline CDR1 and CDR2 sequences are SGHVS and FQNEAQ. Each CDR3 protein is one row after TCRdb ran MiXCR on the reads. The sample lists a few hundred thousand distinct CDR3 sequences; 40% were seen once. The sequences come from cultured PBMCs, collected from culture after CMV antigen stimulation. This chain connects TRBV7-8 to TRBJ2-3; D gene ambiguous. The sequence derives from a human donor in good health (CMV status not recorded). Some clones in this sample may be carry-over from other donors' samples. For the CDR3, the DNA is TGTGCCAGCAGCTTAGGAGAGCGCAGCACAGATACGCAGTATTTT. Protein: CASSLGERSTDTQYF.